This T cell receptor beta chain was captured in a study of blood T cell repertoires in COVID-19. Study overall: COVID-19 samples collected from the United States, Italy and Spain covered acute and convalescent phases. T cells, B-cell-depleted T cells, or PBMCs supplied cDNA or gDNA.

Germline V gene data show CDR1 as SGHTA and CDR2 as FQGTGA. The CDR3 is made up of 16 amino acids. V dropped 4 bases and J dropped 5; count of bases not matched to a gene: 11. Original methodology: Scientists estimated how many nucleated cells there were by amplifying reference gene primers. The protocol was immunoSEQ multiplex PCR, while the TCRdb copy is restricted to in-frame clones and leaves out a portion. For V, J and clone size, that table is used; D and trimming come from the DNA. The sample contains some 210,000 clones, around nine tenths of which appear only once. Source material: peripheral blood. This chain connects TRBV7-3 to TRBJ1-3; 7 nucleotides align to TRBD1. The origin of this receptor is a man aged 55 to 70 who had recovered from COVID-19. In nucleotides, the CDR3 is TGTGCCAGCAGCTCAATAGTCCGGGACAGAAGAAACACCATATATTTT. This codes for CASSSIVRDRRNTIYF.